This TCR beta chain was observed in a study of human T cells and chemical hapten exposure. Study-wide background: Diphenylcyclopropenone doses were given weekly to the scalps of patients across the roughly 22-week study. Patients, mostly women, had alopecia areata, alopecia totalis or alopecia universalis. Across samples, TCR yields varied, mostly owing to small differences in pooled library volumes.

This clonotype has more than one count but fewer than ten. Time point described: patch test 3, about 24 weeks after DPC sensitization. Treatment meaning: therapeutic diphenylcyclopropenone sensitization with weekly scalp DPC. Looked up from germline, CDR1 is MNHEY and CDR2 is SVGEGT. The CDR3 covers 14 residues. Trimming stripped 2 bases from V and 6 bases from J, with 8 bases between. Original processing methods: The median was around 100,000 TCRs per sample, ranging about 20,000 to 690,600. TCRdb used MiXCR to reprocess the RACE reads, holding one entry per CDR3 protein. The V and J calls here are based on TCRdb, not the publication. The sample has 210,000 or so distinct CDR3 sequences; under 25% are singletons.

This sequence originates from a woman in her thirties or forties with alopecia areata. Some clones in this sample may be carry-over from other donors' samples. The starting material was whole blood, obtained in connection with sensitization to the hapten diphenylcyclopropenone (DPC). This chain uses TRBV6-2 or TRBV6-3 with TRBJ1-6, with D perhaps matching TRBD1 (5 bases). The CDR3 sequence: CASSYDRLNSPLHF. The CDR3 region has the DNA TGTGCCAGCAGTTACGACAGACTTAATTCACCCCTCCACTTT.